Presented here are 7 T cell receptor beta chains from one specimen sequenced in a study of T cell responses to AZD1222 COVID-19 vaccine. TCRdb keeps only in-frame clones here, not all; method: immunoSEQ multiplex PCR. The repertoire holds 65,000 to 95,000 clones, with 80% as singletons. The input for sequencing was peripheral blood, taken on day 0 of AZD1222 vaccination. The receptor set was obtained from an adult in good health.

The V call is TRBV5-5, the J call TRBJ2-3; the D gene is possibly TRBD2 (6 bases). V shed 3 bases and J shed 3 bases, with 14 bases lying between them. The CDR3 runs to 15 residues. Germline values: CDR1 SGHKS, CDR2 YYEKEE (reference sequence). The CDR3, as DNA: TGTGCCAGCAGCTCGCGTGGGGAGGAAACAGATACGCAGTATTTT. This codes for CASSSRGEETDTQYF.

The V and J genes are TRBV3-1 (or the pseudogene TRBV3-2) and TRBJ2-7; D not certain. Germline V CDR1 and CDR2: LGHDT, YNNKEL (reference sequence). The V end lost 0 bases, the J end lost 0 bases, and 6 bases lay between the germline ends. This CDR3 spans 14 amino acids. The CDR3 DNA follows: TGTGCCAGCAGCCAAGATCTCCCCTCCTACGAGCAGTACTTC. Its translation: CASSQDLPSYEQYF.

The rearrangement uses TRBV7-9 and TRBJ2-5, with D maybe TRBD1 (6 bases). This CDR3 is built from 15 residues. Trimming removed 1 base at V and 4 bases at J, with 13 bases between. CDR1 and CDR2 (germline): SEHNR, FQNEAQ (reference sequence). The CDR3 sequence: CASSLVQGMGETQYF. The CDR3 DNA reads TGTGCCAGCAGCTTAGTGCAGGGGATGGGAGAGACCCAGTACTTC.

The genes are TRBV3-1 (or the pseudogene TRBV3-2) and TRBJ2-5; D not certain. CDR1 and CDR2 from the germline V gene are LGHDT and YNNKEL (reference sequence). This CDR3 is built from 14 residues. Trimming took off 4 bases at V and 2 bases at J, with 11 bases between the two ends. The CDR3 region is CASSLRTAQETQYF. Written as DNA, the CDR3 is TGTGCCAGCAGCCTCCGGACGGCTCAAGAGACCCAGTACTTC.

The gene calls are TRBV9 and TRBJ2-3; tentative D call: TRBD2 (6 bases). V lost 0 bases to trimming and J lost 6 bases, with 14 bases between them. Looked up from germline, CDR1 is SGDLS and CDR2 is YYNGEE. The CDR3 consists of 15 residues. The CDR3 protein is CASSVESGVGDTQYF. The CDR3, as DNA: TGTGCCAGCAGCGTAGAGTCGGGAGTGGGGGATACGCAGTATTTT.

The chain has TRBV6-5 and TRBJ1-1, with a tentative D call TRBD1 (6 bases). The CDR3 has 15 residues. V was cut by 5 bases and J by 0 bases, with 13 bases left in between. Germline CDR1 and CDR2: MNHEY and SVGAGI. The CDR3 DNA reads TGTGCCAGCAGTAAGGACCAGGGGCTGAACACTGAAGCTTTCTTT. Translated, it gives CASSKDQGLNTEAFF.

The chain uses TRBV14 and TRBJ1-1, with TRBD1 identical over 7 bases. Unmatched junction bases numbered 2, after V lost 4 bases and J lost 3 bases. CDR3 length: 13 residues. The germline CDR1 and CDR2 sequences are SGHDN and FVKESK. CDR3 sequence (DNA): TGTGCCAGCAGCCCCGGGACAGACACTGAAGCTTTCTTT. As protein: CASSPGTDTEAFF.